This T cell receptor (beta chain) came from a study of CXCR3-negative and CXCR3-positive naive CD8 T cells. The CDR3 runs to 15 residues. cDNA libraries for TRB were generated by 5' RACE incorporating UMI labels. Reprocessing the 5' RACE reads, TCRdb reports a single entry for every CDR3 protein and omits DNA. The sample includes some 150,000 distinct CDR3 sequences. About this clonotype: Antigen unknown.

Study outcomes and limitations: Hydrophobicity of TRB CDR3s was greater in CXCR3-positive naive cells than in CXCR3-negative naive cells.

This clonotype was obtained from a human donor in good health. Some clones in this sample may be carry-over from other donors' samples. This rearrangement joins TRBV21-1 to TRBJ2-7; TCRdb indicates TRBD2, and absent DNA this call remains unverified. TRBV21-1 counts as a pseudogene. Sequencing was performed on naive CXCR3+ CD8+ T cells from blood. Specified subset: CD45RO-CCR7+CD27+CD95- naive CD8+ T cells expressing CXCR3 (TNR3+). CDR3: CASRRLAPSSYEQYF.